Following are 30 T cell receptor beta chains from one sample sequenced in a study of T cells in Graves' hyperthyroidism and ophthalmopathy. Authors of the study amplified TCR beta CDR3 regions from RNA transcripts. An initial round of RT-PCR targeting the TCR CDR3 relied on the HTBI primer set. TCRdb reprocessed the multiplex PCR reads via MiXCR and lists one record per CDR3 protein. The sample gives 500,000 to 550,000 distinct CDR3 sequences, 15% to 20% of which show up once; 45% to 50% is in the top ten. The sequenced material came from blood. The source of these receptors is a man in his forties with Graves' ophthalmopathy.

The gene calls are TRBV11-2 and TRBJ2-1, with TRBD2 identical over 11 bases. With V trimmed by 2 bases and J by 5 bases, 8 bases remained unmatched. The CDR3 covers 17 residues. Looked up from germline, CDR1 is SGHAT and CDR2 is FQNNGV. CDR3 amino acids: CASSLLMGLAANNEQFF. In DNA, the CDR3 is TGTGCCAGCAGCTTATTAATGGGACTAGCGGCCAACAATGAGCAGTTCTTC.

Concerning this clonotype itself: One junction end disagrees with the germline gene, perhaps due to a read error. This rearrangement joins TRBV5-5 to TRBJ1-2, with TRBD1 as a possible D gene (6 bases). Germline V lookup: CDR1 SGHKS, CDR2 YYEKEE (reference sequence). The CDR3 has 15 amino acids. This CDR3 reads CASSLGHSTSPGYTF. DNA for the CDR3: TGCGCCAGCAGCTTGGGACACTCCACTTCACCCGGCTACACCTTC.

The sample holds many counts of this clonotype. This sequence joins TRBV11-3 and TRBJ1-2; no definite D call. The CDR3 sequence is 15 residues long. Germline V gene data show CDR1 as SGHNT and CDR2 as YENEEA. The V gene lost 0 bases and the J gene lost 7 bases, with 15 bases spanning the gap. The CDR3 spells CASSLDIGTPRGYTF. CDR3 nucleotides: TGTGCCAGCAGCTTAGATATAGGCACCCCGCGTGGCTACACCTTC.

This clonotype has only a few counts. V usage is TRBV20-1 and J usage is TRBJ1-2, with a possible D match to TRBD1 (6 bases). CDR3 length: 11 amino acids. Per the germline V gene, CDR1 is DFQATT and CDR2 is SNEGSKA (reference sequence). V was shortened by 6 bases and J by 4 bases, with 9 bases between the two germline ends. The CDR3, as DNA: TGCAGTGCGAGGGGGGGCTATGGCTACACCTTC. It codes for CSARGGYGYTF.

V usage is TRBV7-2 and J usage is TRBJ1-1; D unclear. The CDR3 extends over 16 amino acids. Germline V lookup: CDR1 SGHTA, CDR2 FQGNSA. The ends were cut back, 6 bases at V and 4 bases at J, with 21 bases in the middle. CDR3 region: CASSGEWGDLRTEAFF. CDR3 sequence (DNA): TGTGCCAGCAGTGGCGAATGGGGTGACCTACGCACTGAAGCTTTCTTT.

This clonotype was observed a few times. The chain combines TRBV9 with TRBJ1-4; 9 bases fit TRBD1. Trimming at V came to 2 bases and at J to 7 bases, leaving 6 bases not matched to a gene. CDR1 SGDLS and CDR2 YYNGEE come from the germline V gene. The CDR3 has 15 residues. CDR3 DNA sequence: TGTGCCAGCAGCGTGGGGGGGACAGGGCCTGAAAAACTGTTTTTT. Translation: CASSVGGTGPEKLFF.

This clonotype was seen many times. The chain employs TRBV28 and TRBJ1-1, with TRBD1 identical over 7 bases. CDR1 and CDR2 (germline): MDHEN, SYDVKM. This CDR3 is 13 amino acids long. The V segment lost 7 bases and the J segment 5 bases; nucleotides outside the gene matches: 7. CDR3 residues: CASTPGGLTEAFF. The CDR3 DNA sequence: TGTGCCAGCACTCCAGGGGGGTTGACTGAAGCTTTCTTT.

In this sample, this clonotype turned up many times. The chain uses TRBV7-3 and TRBJ2-5; D gene ambiguous. This CDR3 region has 14 residues. Per germline, CDR1 SGHTA and CDR2 FQGTGA. Trimming removed 0 bases at V and 2 bases at J, with 7 bases between. CDR3 nucleotides: TGTGCCAGCAGCTTAACAGGGTTTCAAGAGACCCAGTACTTC. Protein: CASSLTGFQETQYF.

In this sample, this clonotype turned up many times. The chain combines TRBV20-1 with TRBJ2-7; D gene ambiguous. The CDR3 totals 17 residues. The ends were cut back, 1 base at V and 3 bases at J, with 22 bases in the middle. The V gene's germline CDR1 is DFQATT and CDR2 SNEGSKA (reference sequence). The CDR3 here is CSARVASNSFLGYEQYF. CDR3 nucleotide sequence: TGCAGTGCTAGAGTCGCCAGTAATAGCTTTTTAGGCTACGAGCAGTACTTC.

The V gene is TRBV12-3 or TRBV12-4, the J gene TRBJ1-2; D is uncertain. Trimming took 6 bases from V and 6 from J, leaving 20 bases between them. This CDR3 is built from 15 residues. CDR3 in DNA: TGTGCCAGCAGCGTAGGTCTCGGGAAGGAAAATGGCTACACCTTC. Residues: CASSVGLGKENGYTF.

The genes are TRBV20-1 and TRBJ2-6; 7 bases map to TRBD2. V was pared by 5 bases and J by 2 bases, with 0 bases of the junction left unmatched. Germline CDR1 is DFQATT and CDR2 is SNEGSKA (reference sequence). The CDR3 has 13 residues. The CDR3 DNA sequence: TGCAGTGCTGGGGGGGCTGGGGCCAACGTCCTGACTTTC. Translated: CSAGGAGANVLTF.

The V gene is TRBV30, the J gene TRBJ2-2, with 14 bases lining up with TRBD2. Germline assignment: CDR1 GTSNPN and CDR2 SVGIG (reference sequence). The V and J ends lost 4 bases and 6 bases, in that order; junction bases with no gene match: 4. The CDR3 contains 15 residues. The DNA of the CDR3 is TGTGCCTGGATTCGGACTAGCGGGAGGCCCGGGGAGCTGTTTTTT. It encodes CAWIRTSGRPGELFF.

This clonotype turned up a few times. At one of its ends the junction is not consistent with the germline gene, which may arise from a read error. This chain connects TRBV5-1 to TRBJ1-1; no clear D gene. The germline CDR1 and CDR2 sequences are SGHRS and YFSETQ. This CDR3 spans 13 amino acids. CDR3 in amino acids: CAGSKEVRTEAFF. CDR3 DNA: TGCGCCGGCAGCAAAGAGGTCCGGACTGAAGCTTTCTTT.

V gene TRBV4-3 combines with J gene TRBJ2-5; D not certain. Trimming cost V 2 bases and J 5 bases, with 12 bases left between them. Germline CDR1 reads LGHNA; CDR2 reads YSLEER. CDR3 size: 14 residues. Written as DNA, the CDR3 is TGCGCCAGCAGCCAAAAAGCTAGAAGGGAGACCCAGTACTTC. Its translation is CASSQKARRETQYF.

V usage is TRBV19 and J usage is TRBJ1-6; possible D gene TRBD1, 5 bases. V was clipped by 6 bases and J by 7 bases, with 19 bases between them. The germline V gene encodes CDR1 LNHDA and CDR2 SQIVND (reference sequence). The CDR3 is 16 residues long. DNA of the CDR3: TGTGCCAGTAGGGCAGGTTGGGGCAGGAGCAATTCACCCCTCCACTTT. It is translated as CASRAGWGRSNSPLHF. Variable domain in full (rest from reference TRBV19 and TRBJ1-6): DGGITQSPKYLFRKEGQNVTLSCEQNLNHDAMYWYRQDPGQGLRLIYYSQIVNDFQKGDIAEGYSVSREKKESFPLTVTSAQKNPTAFYLCASRAGWGRSNSPLHFGNGTRLTVT.

The gene calls are TRBV12-3 or TRBV12-4 and TRBJ2-3; D tentatively reads TRBD1 or TRBD2 (5 bases each). The CDR3 is made up of 16 amino acids. V dropped 6 bases and J dropped 2 bases, with 18 bases sitting between them. CDR3 nucleotides: TGTGCCAGCAGCTTATACTCCGGGACCTCCACAGATACGCAGTATTTT. Its protein product is CASSLYSGTSTDTQYF.

The chain carries TRBV9 and TRBJ2-1, with 11 positions matching TRBD1. The CDR3 sequence is 14 residues long. With 4 bases clipped from V and 9 bases from J, the junction kept 6 bases outside the gene matches. CDR1 SGDLS and CDR2 YYNGEE come from the germline V gene. CDR3: CASSPRTGGGEQFF. DNA of the CDR3: TGTGCCAGCAGCCCGAGGACAGGGGGCGGTGAGCAGTTCTTC.

This clonotype appeared many times. V is TRBV2 and J is TRBJ2-1; 12 bases map to TRBD2. Trimming removed 6 bases from V and 0 bases from J; junction bases left unmatched: 12. Germline V lookup: CDR1 SNHLY, CDR2 FYNNEI. The CDR3 runs 19 residues. CDR3 in amino acids: CASRDLAGGAQISYNEQFF. For the CDR3, the DNA is TGTGCCAGCAGGGATCTAGCGGGAGGGGCCCAGATCTCCTACAATGAGCAGTTCTTC.

This chain links TRBV19 with TRBJ2-1; D uncertain. The V end lost 6 bases, the J end lost 10 bases, and 10 bases lay between the germline ends. The CDR3 covers 11 residues. Germline V gene data show CDR1 as LNHDA and CDR2 as SQIVND (reference sequence). The CDR3 loop reads CASRGYWEQFF. The CDR3 nucleotides are TGTGCCAGTAGGGGTTATTGGGAGCAGTTCTTC.

This clonotype appeared a few times. The V and J genes are TRBV3-1 and TRBJ2-3; the D gene is possibly TRBD2 (6 bases). V gave up 2 bases and J gave up 4 bases, with 13 bases separating them. The CDR3 sequence is 15 residues long. Germline-derived CDR1 and CDR2 are LGHDT and YNNKEL (reference sequence). CDR3 bases: TGTGCCAGCAGCCAAACGGGGGACCGCGCAGATACGCAGTATTTT. This translates into CASSQTGDRADTQYF.

This chain links TRBV2 with TRBJ1-5; 8 nucleotides align to TRBD1. The trim removed 6 bases at V and 4 bases at J, leaving 8 bases unmatched. Germline values: CDR1 SNHLY, CDR2 FYNNEI. The CDR3 loop spans 15 amino acids. CDR3 loop: CASRGSGGRNQPQHF. DNA of the CDR3: TGTGCCAGCAGGGGTTCAGGGGGCCGAAATCAGCCCCAGCATTTT.

This clonotype was seen ten or more times. This chain joins TRBV5-1 and TRBJ1-1, with 8 bases that match TRBD1. Germline V gene lookup returns CDR1 SGHRS and CDR2 YFSETQ. V lost 6 bases, J lost 4 bases, and 5 bases stayed unmatched. This CDR3 has 13 residues. The CDR3 nucleotides are TGCGCCAGCACCCCCACAGGGGGCACTGAAGCTTTCTTT. It yields the protein CASTPTGGTEAFF.

The sample holds a few counts of this clonotype. The V call is TRBV28, the J call TRBJ2-1; D is undetermined. The CDR3 has 12 amino acids. Germline CDR1 is MDHEN and CDR2 is SYDVKM. Between the trimmed V and J ends, which lost 7 bases and 4 bases, there was a span of 8 bases. The CDR3 is CASNRYYNEQFF. The CDR3, as DNA: TGTGCCAGCAATCGTTATTACAATGAGCAGTTCTTC.

This clonotype has ten or more counts. The rearrangement links TRBV6-2 or TRBV6-3 to TRBJ2-1, with D tentatively TRBD2 (5 bases). The germline V gene encodes CDR1 MNHEY and CDR2 SVGEGT. CDR3 size: 14 residues. V gave up 4 bases and J gave up 8 bases, with 15 bases separating them. The CDR3 sequence: CASSSWISRDEQFF. CDR3 nucleotide sequence: TGTGCCAGCAGTTCCTGGATCTCGAGGGATGAGCAGTTCTTC.

This clonotype was observed a handful of times. The CDR3 DNA is TGTGCCAGCAGATTTATGAACACCGGGGAGCTGTTTTTT. Its translation: CASRFMNTGELFF. V usage is TRBV6-2 or TRBV6-3 and J usage is TRBJ2-2; no firm D call. The CDR3 has 13 residues. Trimming shortened V by 6 bases and J by 1 base, and 6 bases separated the two germline ends. CDR1 and CDR2 (germline): MNHEY, SVGEGT.

This clonotype was observed at least ten times. The rearrangement uses TRBV3-1 and TRBJ2-5, with 7 nucleotides matching TRBD2. With V trimmed by 10 bases and J by 4 bases, 9 bases remained unmatched. CDR3 size: 13 residues. CDR1 is LGHDT, CDR2 YNNKEL, per germline (reference sequence). The CDR3: CATSASGTETQYF. The CDR3 bases are TGTGCCACCTCCGCTAGCGGAACAGAGACCCAGTACTTC.

This clonotype was counted ten times or more. This chain joins TRBV20-1 and TRBJ2-3; 11 bases line up with TRBD2. With V trimmed by 0 bases and J by 6 bases, 8 bases remained unmatched. CDR3 length equals 16 residues. CDR1 is DFQATT and CDR2 is SNEGSKA in the germline V gene (reference sequence). The CDR3 protein is CSARDILAGEVDTQYF. CDR3 nucleotide sequence: TGCAGTGCTAGAGATATACTAGCGGGGGAGGTCGATACGCAGTATTTT.

V usage is TRBV15 and J usage is TRBJ1-2; D gene unclear. Germline V lookup: CDR1 LNHNV, CDR2 YYDKDF (reference sequence). The CDR3 spans 14 residues. V was shortened by 0 bases and J by 4 bases, with 9 bases between the two germline ends. This CDR3 is CATSRDMSAYGYTF. The CDR3 DNA reads TGTGCCACCAGCAGAGATATGTCAGCCTATGGCTACACCTTC.

The chain recombines TRBV25-1 with TRBJ2-2; D unclear. The germline V and J ends were trimmed by 7 bases and 0 bases, with 9 bases remaining between them. Germline V gene data show CDR1 as MGHDK and CDR2 as SYGVNS. The CDR3 spans 14 residues. CDR3 region: CASKGTSNTGELFF. CDR3 DNA: TGTGCCAGCAAGGGCACCTCGAACACCGGGGAGCTGTTTTTT.

Only a few counts were recorded for this clonotype. The rearrangement joins TRBV12-3 or TRBV12-4 to TRBJ1-1; D uncertain. This CDR3 spans 13 amino acids. The V and J ends lost 6 bases and 4 bases respectively, with 12 bases between them. The CDR3 DNA reads TGTGCCAGCAGGGCTCTTACGGGCACTGAAGCTTTCTTT. Translation gives CASRALTGTEAFF.